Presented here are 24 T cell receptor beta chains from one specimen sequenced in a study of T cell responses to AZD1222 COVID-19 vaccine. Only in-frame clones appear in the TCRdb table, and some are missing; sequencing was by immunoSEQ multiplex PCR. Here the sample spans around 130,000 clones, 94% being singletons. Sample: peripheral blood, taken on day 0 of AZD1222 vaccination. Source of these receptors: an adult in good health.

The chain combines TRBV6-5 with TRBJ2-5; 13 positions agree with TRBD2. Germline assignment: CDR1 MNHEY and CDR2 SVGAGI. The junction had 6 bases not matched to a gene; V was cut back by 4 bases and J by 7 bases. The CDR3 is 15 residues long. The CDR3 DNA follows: TGTGCCAGCAGTTCGTCAGGACTAGCGGGGGCGACCCAGTACTTC. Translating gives CASSSSGLAGATQYF.

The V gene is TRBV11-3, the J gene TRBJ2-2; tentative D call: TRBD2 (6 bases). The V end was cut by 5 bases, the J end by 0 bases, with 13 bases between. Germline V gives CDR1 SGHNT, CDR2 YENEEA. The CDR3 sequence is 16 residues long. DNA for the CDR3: TGTGCCAGCAGCACTAGGTGGGGGGCGAACACCGGGGAGCTGTTTTTT. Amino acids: CASSTRWGANTGELFF.

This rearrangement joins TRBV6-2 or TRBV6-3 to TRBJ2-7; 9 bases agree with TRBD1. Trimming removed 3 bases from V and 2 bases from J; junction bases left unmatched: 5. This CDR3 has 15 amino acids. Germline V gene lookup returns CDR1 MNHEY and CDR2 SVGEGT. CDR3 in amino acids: CASSYPGTGTYEQYF. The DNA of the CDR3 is TGTGCCAGCAGTTATCCCGGGACAGGGACCTACGAGCAGTACTTC.

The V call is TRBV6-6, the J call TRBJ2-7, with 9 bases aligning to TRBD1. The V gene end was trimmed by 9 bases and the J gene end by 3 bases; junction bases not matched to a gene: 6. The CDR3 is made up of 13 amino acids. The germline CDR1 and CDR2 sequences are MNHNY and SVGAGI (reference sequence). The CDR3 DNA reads TGTGCCAGTCGACGGGACAGGGTCTACGAGCAGTACTTC. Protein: CASRRDRVYEQYF.

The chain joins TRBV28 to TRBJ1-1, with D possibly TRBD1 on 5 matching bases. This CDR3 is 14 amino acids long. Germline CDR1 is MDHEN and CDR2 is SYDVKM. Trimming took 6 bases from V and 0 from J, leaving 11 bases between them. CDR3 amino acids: CASSYLTVNTEAFF. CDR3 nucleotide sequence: TGTGCCAGCAGCTATCTGACAGTGAACACTGAAGCTTTCTTT.

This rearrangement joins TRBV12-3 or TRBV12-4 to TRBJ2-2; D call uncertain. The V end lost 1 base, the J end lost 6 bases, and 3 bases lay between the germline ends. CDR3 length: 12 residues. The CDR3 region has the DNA TGTGCCAGCAGTTTAGTGGCCGGGGAGCTGTTTTTT. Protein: CASSLVAGELFF.

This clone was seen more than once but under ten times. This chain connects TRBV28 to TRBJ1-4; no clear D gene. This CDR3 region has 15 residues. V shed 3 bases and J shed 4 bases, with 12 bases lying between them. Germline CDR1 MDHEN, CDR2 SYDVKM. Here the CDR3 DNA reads TGTGCCAGCAGTTTTCGCGGCAGACTTAATGAAAAACTGTTTTTT. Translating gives CASSFRGRLNEKLFF.

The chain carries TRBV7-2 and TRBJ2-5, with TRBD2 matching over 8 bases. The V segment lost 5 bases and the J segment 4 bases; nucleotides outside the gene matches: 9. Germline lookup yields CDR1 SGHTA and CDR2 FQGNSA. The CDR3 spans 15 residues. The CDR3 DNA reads TGTGCCAGCAGCCCCCACGCGGGGGGCGGAGAGACCCAGTACTTC. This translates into CASSPHAGGGETQYF.

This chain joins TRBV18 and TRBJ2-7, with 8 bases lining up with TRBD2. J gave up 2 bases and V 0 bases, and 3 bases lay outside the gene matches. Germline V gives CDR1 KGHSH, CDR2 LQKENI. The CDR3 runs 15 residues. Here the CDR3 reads CASSPPSGAPYEQYF. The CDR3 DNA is TGTGCCAGCTCACCACCTAGCGGGGCCCCCTACGAGCAGTACTTC.

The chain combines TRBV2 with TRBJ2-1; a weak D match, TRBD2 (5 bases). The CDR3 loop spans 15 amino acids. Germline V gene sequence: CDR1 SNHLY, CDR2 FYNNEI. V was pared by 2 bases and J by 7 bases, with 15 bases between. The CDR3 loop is CASSEFPSTINEQFF. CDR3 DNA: TGTGCCAGCAGTGAATTCCCCTCGACTATAAATGAGCAGTTCTTC.

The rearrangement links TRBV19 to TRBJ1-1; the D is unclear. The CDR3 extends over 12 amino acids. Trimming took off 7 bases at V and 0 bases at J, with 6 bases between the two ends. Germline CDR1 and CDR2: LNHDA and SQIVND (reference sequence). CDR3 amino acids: CASTDLNTEAFF. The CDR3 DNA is TGTGCCAGTACCGACCTGAACACTGAAGCTTTCTTT.

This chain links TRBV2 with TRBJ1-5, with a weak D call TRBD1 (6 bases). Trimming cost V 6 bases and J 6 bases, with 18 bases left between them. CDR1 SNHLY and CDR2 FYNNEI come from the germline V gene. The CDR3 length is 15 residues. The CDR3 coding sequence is TGTGCCAGCAGCCCTGAGGCGGGGGCTGTTCAGCCCCAGCATTTT. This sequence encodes CASSPEAGAVQPQHF. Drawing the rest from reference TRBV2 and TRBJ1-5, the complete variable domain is EPEVTQTPSHQVTQMGQEVILRCVPISNHLYFYWYRQILGQKVEFLVSFYNNEISEKSEIFDDQFSVERPDGSNFTLKIRSTKLEDSAMYFCASSPEAGAVQPQHFGDGTRLSIL.

The CDR3 nucleotides are TGTGCCAGCAGTACAGGGCCTGGGAGCAATCAGCCCCAGCATTTT. Amino acid sequence: CASSTGPGSNQPQHF. The chain couples TRBV27 to TRBJ1-5, with D perhaps TRBD1 (6 bases). Trimming removed 5 bases from V and 1 base from J, with 12 bases in between. Germline CDR1 reads MNHEY; CDR2 reads SMNVEV (reference sequence). The CDR3 sequence is 15 residues long.

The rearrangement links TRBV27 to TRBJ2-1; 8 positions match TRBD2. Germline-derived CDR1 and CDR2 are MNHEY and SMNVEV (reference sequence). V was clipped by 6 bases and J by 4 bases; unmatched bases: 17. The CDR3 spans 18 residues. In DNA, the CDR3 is TGTGCCAGCAGGCCCCGGCTCCTACGGGGGGGGAATTACAATGAGCAGTTCTTC. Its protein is CASRPRLLRGGNYNEQFF.

The CDR3 nucleotides are TGTGCCAGCTCACCGCAGTCGGGGACAGGGGGCGCGAACACTGAAGCTTTCTTT. This gives the protein CASSPQSGTGGANTEAFF. The chain uses TRBV18 and TRBJ1-1, with 12 bases matching TRBD1. CDR1 KGHSH and CDR2 LQKENI come from the germline V gene. Losses at the gene ends were 3 bases for V and 1 base for J; bases not matched to a gene: 9. The CDR3 length is 18 residues.

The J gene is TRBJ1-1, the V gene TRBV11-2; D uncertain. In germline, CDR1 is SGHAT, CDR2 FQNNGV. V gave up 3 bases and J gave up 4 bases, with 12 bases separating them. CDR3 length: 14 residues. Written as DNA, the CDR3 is TGTGCCAGCAGCTTGAACATCCCGGGCACTGAAGCTTTCTTT. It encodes CASSLNIPGTEAFF.

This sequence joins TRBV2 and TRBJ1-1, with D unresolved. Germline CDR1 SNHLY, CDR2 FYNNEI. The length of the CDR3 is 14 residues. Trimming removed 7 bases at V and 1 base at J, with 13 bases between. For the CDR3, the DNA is TGTGCCAGCAAATCGGGAACATCGAACACTGAAGCTTTCTTT. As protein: CASKSGTSNTEAFF. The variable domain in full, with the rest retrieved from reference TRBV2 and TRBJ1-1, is EPEVTQTPSHQVTQMGQEVILRCVPISNHLYFYWYRQILGQKVEFLVSFYNNEISEKSEIFDDQFSVERPDGSNFTLKIRSTKLEDSAMYFCASKSGTSNTEAFFGQGTRLTVV.

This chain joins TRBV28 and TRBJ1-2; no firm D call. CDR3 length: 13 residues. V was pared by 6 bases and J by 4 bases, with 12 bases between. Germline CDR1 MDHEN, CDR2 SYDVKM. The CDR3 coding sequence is TGTGCCAGCAGCCCCCCCGGGAGCTATGGCTACACCTTC. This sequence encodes CASSPPGSYGYTF.

CDR3 nucleotide sequence: TGTGCCAGCAGCCCGACAGGGGGCAGAACGTACGAGCAGTACTTC. It yields the protein CASSPTGGRTYEQYF. V gene TRBV5-6 combines with J gene TRBJ2-7; 10 bases map to TRBD1. Per germline, CDR1 SGHDT and CDR2 YYEEEE. CDR3 length: 15 amino acids. Trimming cost V 4 bases and J 4 bases; bases outside gene matches: 8.

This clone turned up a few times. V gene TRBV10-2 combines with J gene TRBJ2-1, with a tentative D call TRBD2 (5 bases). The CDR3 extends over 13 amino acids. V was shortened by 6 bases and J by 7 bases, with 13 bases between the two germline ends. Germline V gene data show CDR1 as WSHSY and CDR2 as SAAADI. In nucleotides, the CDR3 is TGCGCCAGCAGGGACTTTCTGAGGAATGAGCAGTTCTTC. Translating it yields CASRDFLRNEQFF.

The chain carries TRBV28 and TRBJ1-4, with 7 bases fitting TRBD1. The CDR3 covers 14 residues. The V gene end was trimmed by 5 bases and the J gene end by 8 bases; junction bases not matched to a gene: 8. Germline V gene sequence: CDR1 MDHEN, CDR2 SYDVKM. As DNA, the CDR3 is TGTGCCAGCAGTCCAACAGGGGCGGGGGAAAAACTGTTTTTT. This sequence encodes CASSPTGAGEKLFF.

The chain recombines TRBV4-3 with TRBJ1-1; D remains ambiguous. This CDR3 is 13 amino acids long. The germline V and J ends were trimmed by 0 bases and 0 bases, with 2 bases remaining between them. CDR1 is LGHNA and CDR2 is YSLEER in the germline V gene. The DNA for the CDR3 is TGCGCCAGCAGCCAAGATTTGAACACTGAAGCTTTCTTT. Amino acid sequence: CASSQDLNTEAFF.

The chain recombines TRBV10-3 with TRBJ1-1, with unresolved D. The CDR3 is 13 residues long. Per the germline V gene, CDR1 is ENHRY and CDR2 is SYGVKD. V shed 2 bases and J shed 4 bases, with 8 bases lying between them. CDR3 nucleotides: TGTGCCATCAGTGAGGGGCGCGTCACTGAAGCTTTCTTT. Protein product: CAISEGRVTEAFF.

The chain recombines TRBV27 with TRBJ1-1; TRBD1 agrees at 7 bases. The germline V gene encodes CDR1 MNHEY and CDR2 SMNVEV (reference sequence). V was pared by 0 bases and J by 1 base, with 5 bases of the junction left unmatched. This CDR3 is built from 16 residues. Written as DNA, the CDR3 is TGTGCCAGCAGTTTATCCGAGACAGGGTGGAACACTGAAGCTTTCTTT. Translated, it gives CASSLSETGWNTEAFF.